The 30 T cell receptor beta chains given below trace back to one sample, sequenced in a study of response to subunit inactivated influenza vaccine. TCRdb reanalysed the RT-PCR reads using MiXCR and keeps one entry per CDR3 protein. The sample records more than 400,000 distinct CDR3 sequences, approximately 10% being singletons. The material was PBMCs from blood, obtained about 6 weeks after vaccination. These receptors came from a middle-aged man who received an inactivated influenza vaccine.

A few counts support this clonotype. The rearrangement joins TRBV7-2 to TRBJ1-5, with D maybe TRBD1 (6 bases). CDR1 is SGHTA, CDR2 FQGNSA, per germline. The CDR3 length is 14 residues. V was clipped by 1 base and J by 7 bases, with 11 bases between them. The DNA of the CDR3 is TGTGCCAGCAGCTTAGTGGCACAGGGCCAGCCCCAGCATTTT. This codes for CASSLVAQGQPQHF.

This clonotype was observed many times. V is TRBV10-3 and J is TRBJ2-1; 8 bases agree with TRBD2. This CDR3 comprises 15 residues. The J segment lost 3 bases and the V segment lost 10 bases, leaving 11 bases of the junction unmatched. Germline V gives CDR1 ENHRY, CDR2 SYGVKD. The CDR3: CATTPGSGNYNEQFF. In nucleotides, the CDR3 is TGTGCCACCACCCCGGGTAGCGGGAACTACAATGAGCAGTTCTTC.

The CDR3 coding sequence is TGTGCCAGCAGGCTTTCCGGGACAGGGAATGAGCAGTTCTTC. This encodes CASRLSGTGNEQFF. The rearrangement uses TRBV6-1 and TRBJ2-1; 9 bases map to TRBD1. The trim removed 6 bases at V and 7 bases at J, leaving 7 bases unmatched. This CDR3 is 14 amino acids long. Germline CDR1 reads MNHNS; CDR2 reads SASEGT.

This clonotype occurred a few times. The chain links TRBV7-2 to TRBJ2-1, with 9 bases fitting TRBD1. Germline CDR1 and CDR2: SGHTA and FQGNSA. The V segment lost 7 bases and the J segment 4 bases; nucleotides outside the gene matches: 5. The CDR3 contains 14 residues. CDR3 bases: TGTGCCAGCAAACAGGGGGCTTGGTACAATGAGCAGTTCTTC. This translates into CASKQGAWYNEQFF.

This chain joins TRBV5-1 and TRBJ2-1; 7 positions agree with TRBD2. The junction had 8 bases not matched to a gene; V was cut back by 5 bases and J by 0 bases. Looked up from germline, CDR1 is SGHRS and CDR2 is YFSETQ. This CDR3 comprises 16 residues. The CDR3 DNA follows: TGCGCCAGCAGTCCGACTACGGGGGGCTCCTACAATGAGCAGTTCTTC. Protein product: CASSPTTGGSYNEQFF.

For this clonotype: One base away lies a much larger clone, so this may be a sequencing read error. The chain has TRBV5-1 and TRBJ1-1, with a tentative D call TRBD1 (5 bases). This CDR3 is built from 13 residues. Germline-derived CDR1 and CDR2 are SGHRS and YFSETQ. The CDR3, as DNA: TGCTCCAGCAGTAGAGGGGAGAGCACTGAAGCTTTCTTT. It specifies CSSSRGESTEAFF.

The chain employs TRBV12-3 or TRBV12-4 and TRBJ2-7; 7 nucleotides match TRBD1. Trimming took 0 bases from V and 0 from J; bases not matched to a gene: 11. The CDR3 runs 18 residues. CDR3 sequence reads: CASSLALVHRGSSYEQYF. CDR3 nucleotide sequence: TGTGCCAGCAGTTTAGCGCTTGTACACAGGGGAAGCTCCTACGAGCAGTACTTC.

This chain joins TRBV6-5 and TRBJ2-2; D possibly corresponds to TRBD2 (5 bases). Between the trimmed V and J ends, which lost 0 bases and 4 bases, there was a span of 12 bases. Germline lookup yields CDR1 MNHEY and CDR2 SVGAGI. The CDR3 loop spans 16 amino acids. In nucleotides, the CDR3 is TGTGCCAGCAGTTACTCCGGGGTTGCCAGCACCGGGGAGCTGTTTTTT. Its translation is CASSYSGVASTGELFF.

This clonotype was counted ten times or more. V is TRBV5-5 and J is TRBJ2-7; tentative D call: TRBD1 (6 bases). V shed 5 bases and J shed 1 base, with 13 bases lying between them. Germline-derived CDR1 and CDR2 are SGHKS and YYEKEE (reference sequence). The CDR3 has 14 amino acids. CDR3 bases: TGTGCCAGCAGATTACATACAGGGTCCTACGAGCAGTACTTC. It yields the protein CASRLHTGSYEQYF.

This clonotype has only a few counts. The CDR3 here is CASISSGSLAYEQYF. The CDR3 DNA reads as TGTGCCAGCATCTCTAGCGGGTCCCTAGCCTACGAGCAGTACTTC. The genes are TRBV7-2 and TRBJ2-7; 8 bases fit TRBD2. The germline V gene has CDR1 SGHTA and CDR2 FQGNSA. Unmatched junction bases numbered 10, after V lost 7 bases and J lost 2 bases. The CDR3 is 15 residues long. Complete variable domain (other parts from reference TRBV7-2 and TRBJ2-7): GAGVSQSPSNKVTEKGKDVELRCDPISGHTALYWYRQSLGQGLEFLIYFQGNSAPDKSGLPSDRFSAERTGGSVSTLTIQRTQQEDSAVYLCASISSGSLAYEQYFGPGTRLTVT.

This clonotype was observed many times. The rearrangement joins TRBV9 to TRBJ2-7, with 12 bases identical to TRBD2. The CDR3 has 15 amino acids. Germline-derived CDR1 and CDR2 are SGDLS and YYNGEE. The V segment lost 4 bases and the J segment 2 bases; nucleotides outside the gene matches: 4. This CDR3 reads CASSTLAGGTYEQYF. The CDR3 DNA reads TGTGCCAGCAGCACCCTAGCGGGGGGGACCTACGAGCAGTACTTC. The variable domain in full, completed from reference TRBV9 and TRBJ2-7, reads DSGVTQTPKHLITATGQRVTLRCSPRSGDLSVYWYQQSLDQGLQFLIQYYNGEERAKGNILERFSAQQFPDLHSELNLSSLELGDSALYFCASSTLAGGTYEQYFGPGTRLTVT.

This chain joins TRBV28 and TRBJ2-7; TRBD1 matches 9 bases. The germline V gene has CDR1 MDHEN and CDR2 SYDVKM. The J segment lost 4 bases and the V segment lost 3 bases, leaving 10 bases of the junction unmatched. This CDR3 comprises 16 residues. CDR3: CASSFRDRAPQYEQYF. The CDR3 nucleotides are TGTGCCAGCAGTTTTCGGGACAGGGCCCCACAATACGAGCAGTACTTC. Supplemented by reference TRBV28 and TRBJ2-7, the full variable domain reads DVKVTQSSRYLVKRTGEKVFLECVQDMDHENMFWYRQDPGLGLRLIYFSYDVKMKEKGDIPEGYSVSREKKERFSLILESASTNQTSMYLCASSFRDRAPQYEQYFGPGTRLTVT.

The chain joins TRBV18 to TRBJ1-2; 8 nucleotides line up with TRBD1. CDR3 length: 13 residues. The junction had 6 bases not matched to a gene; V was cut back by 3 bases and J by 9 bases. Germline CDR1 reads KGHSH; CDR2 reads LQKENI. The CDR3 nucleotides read TGTGCCAGCTCACCGGGACAGGAGCTTAGCTACACCTTC. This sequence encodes CASSPGQELSYTF.

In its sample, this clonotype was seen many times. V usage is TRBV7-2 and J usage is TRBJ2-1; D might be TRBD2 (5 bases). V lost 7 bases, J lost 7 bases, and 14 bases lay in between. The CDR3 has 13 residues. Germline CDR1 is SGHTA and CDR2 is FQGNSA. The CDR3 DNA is TGTGCCAGCAATATTGGAGGCTTAAATGAGCAGTTCTTC. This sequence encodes CASNIGGLNEQFF.

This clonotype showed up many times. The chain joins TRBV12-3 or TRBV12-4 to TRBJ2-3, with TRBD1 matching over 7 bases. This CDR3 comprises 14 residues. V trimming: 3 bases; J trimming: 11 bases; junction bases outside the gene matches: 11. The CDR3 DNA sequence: TGTGCCAGCAGTTTTAGAGGGGGCCGTGCTAGGCAGTATTTT. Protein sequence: CASSFRGGRARQYF.

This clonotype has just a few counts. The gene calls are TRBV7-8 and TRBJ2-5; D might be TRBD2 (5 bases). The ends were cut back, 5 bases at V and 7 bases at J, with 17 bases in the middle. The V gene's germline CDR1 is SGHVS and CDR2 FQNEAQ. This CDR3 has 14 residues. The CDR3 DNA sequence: TGTGCCAGCAGCCTCCGGGCAGCCGAGGGGACCCAGTACTTC. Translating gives CASSLRAAEGTQYF.

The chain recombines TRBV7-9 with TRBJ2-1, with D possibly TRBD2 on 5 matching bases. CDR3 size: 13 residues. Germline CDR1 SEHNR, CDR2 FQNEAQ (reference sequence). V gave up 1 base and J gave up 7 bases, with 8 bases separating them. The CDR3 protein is CASSLGLLNEQFF. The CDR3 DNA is TGTGCCAGCAGCTTAGGACTATTAAATGAGCAGTTCTTC.

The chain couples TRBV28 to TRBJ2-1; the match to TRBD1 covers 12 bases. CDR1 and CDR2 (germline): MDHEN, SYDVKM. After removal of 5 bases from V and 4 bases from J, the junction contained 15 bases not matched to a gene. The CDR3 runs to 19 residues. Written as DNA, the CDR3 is TGTGCCAGCAGTGCACCGGGACAGGGGGCAATAGGAATTTACAATGAGCAGTTCTTC. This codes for CASSAPGQGAIGIYNEQFF.

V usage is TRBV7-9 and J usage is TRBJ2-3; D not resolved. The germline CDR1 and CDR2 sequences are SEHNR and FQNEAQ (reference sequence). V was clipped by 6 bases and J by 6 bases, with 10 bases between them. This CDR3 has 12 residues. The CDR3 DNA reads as TGTGCCAGCAGTCGTTTCCGGGATACGCAGTATTTT. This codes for CASSRFRDTQYF.

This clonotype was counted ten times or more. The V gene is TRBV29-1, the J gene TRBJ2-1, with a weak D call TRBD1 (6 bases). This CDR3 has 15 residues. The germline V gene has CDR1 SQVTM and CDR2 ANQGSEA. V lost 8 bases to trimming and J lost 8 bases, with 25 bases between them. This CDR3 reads CSFEGPGPTGYEQFF. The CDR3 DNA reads TGCAGCTTCGAAGGCCCGGGGCCAACAGGGTATGAGCAGTTCTTC.

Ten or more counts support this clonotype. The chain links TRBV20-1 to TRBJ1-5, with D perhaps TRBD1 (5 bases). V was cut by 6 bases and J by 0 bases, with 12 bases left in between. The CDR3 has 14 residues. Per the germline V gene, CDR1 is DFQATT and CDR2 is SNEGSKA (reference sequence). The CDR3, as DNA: TGCAGTGCCTTTACCGGGGGTAGCAATCAGCCCCAGCATTTT. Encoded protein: CSAFTGGSNQPQHF.

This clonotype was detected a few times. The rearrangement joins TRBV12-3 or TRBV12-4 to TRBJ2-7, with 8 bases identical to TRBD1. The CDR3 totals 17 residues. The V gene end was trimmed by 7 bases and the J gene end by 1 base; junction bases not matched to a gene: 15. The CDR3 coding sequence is TGTGCCAGCATCTCAAAGGGGCAGGGGGCGCGGTCCTACGAGCAGTACTTC. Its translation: CASISKGQGARSYEQYF.

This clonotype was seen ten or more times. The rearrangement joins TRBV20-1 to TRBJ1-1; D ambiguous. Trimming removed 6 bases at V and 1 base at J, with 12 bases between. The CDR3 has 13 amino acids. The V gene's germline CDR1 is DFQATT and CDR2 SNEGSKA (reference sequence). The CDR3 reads CSAAPGRNTEAFF. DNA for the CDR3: TGCAGTGCCGCGCCGGGGAGGAACACTGAAGCTTTCTTT.

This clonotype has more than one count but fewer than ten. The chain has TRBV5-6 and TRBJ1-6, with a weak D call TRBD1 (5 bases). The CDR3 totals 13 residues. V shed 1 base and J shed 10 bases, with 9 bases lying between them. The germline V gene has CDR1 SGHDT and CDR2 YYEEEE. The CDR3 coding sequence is TGTGCCAGCAGCTTGTACGGGGGATCACCCCTCCACTTT. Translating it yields CASSLYGGSPLHF.

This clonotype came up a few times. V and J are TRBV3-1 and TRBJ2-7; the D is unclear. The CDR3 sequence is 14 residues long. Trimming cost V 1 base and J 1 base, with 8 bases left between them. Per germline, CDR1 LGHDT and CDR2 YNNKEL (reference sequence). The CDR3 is CASSQGVRSYEQYF. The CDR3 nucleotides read TGTGCCAGCAGCCAAGGGGTAAGATCCTACGAGCAGTACTTC.

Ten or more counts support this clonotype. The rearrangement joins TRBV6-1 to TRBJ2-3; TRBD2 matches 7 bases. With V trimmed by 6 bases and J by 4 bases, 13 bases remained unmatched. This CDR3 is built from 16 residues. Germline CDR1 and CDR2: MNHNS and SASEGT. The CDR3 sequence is CASSLPPGLRADTQYF. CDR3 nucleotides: TGTGCCAGCAGCCTCCCTCCGGGACTACGAGCAGATACGCAGTATTTT.

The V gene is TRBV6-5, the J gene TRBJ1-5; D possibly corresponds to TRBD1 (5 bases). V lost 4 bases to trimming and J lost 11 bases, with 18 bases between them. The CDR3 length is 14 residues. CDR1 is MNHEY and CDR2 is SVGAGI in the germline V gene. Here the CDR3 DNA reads TGTGCCAGCAGTTCCGGGACGGGGGAGATGGCCCAGCATTTT. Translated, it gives CASSSGTGEMAQHF.

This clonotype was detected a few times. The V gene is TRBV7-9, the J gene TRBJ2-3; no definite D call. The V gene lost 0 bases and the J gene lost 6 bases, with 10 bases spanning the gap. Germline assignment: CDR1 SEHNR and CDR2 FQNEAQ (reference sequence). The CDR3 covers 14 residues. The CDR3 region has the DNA TGTGCCAGCAGCTTAGCTGAGGCTTCGGATACGCAGTATTTT. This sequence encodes CASSLAEASDTQYF.

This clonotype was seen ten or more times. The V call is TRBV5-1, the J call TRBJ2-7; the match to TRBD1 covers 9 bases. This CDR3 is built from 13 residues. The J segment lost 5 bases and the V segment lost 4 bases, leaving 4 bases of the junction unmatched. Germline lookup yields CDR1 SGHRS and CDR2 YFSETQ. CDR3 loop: CASSRQGGNEQYF. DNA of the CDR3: TGCGCCAGCAGCCGACAGGGGGGGAACGAGCAGTACTTC. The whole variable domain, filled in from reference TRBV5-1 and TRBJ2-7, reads KAGVTQTPRYLIKTRGQQVTLSCSPISGHRSVSWYQQTPGQGLQFLFEYFSETQRNKGNFPGRFSGRQFSNSRSEMNVSTLELGDSALYLCASSRQGGNEQYFGPGTRLTVT.

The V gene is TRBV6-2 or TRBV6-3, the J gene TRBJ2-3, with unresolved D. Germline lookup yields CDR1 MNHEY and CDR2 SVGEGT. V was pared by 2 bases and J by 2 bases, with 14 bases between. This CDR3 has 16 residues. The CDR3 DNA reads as TGTGCCAGCAGTTACAGTCTGTCAGCCCCCACAGATACGCAGTATTTT. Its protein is CASSYSLSAPTDTQYF.